The present T cell receptor (beta chain) was sequenced within a study of blood T cell repertoires in COVID-19. Study-wide context: Specimens from acute and convalescent COVID-19 originated in the United States, Italy and Spain. T cells, B-cell-depleted T cells, or PBMCs supplied cDNA or gDNA.

Original methodology: Amplified reference gene primers provided the basis for estimating nucleated cell counts. Generated by immunoSEQ multiplex PCR, the TCRdb table keeps only in-frame clones and is missing some. The V and J calls and clone size were taken over from that table, and D and trimming were inferred from the DNA. Counted here are about 180,000 clones, under 85% occurring once; the ten biggest clones make up roughly 9.8%. The clonotype comes from a woman older than 75 with acute or convalescent COVID-19. Input material: peripheral blood.

As DNA, the CDR3 is TGTGCCAGCAGCTCCGGGGTAGGCAGCAATCAGCCCCAGCATTTT. This translates into CASSSGVGSNQPQHF. The V and J genes are TRBV7-2 and TRBJ1-5; unclear D gene. This CDR3 comprises 15 residues. From germline, CDR1 is SGHTA and CDR2 FQGNSA. Trimming pared 4 bases from V and 1 base from J, leaving 11 bases between. The variable domain in full, with the rest retrieved from reference TRBV7-2 and TRBJ1-5, is GAGVSQSPSNKVTEKGKDVELRCDPISGHTALYWYRQSLGQGLEFLIYFQGNSAPDKSGLPSDRFSAERTGGSVSTLTIQRTQQEDSAVYLCASSSGVGSNQPQHFGDGTRLSIL.